Below are 10 T cell receptor beta chains sequenced from a single sample in a study of blood T cell repertoires in COVID-19. Libraries were prepared by immunoSEQ multiplex PCR; TCRdb keeps only in-frame clonotypes and omits some of them. The table has roughly 290,000 clones, around 89% seen once. Sequenced input: PBMCs or T cells enriched from blood (not recorded which). These receptors were taken from a woman aged 18-35 years with acute COVID-19.

V usage is TRBV19 and J usage is TRBJ1-5, with D hard to call. Germline V gene lookup returns CDR1 LNHDA and CDR2 SQIVND (reference sequence). Trimming shortened V by 4 bases and J by 4 bases, and 20 bases separated the two germline ends. The CDR3 runs 17 residues. CDR3 sequence reads: CASSNRRDGPGNQPQHF. The CDR3 DNA follows: TGTGCCAGTAGTAATCGGCGGGATGGTCCGGGAAATCAGCCCCAGCATTTT.

This chain connects TRBV19 to TRBJ1-6; D uncertain. CDR1 is LNHDA and CDR2 is SQIVND in the germline V gene (reference sequence). CDR3 length: 12 amino acids. Trimming pared 3 bases from V and 9 bases from J, leaving 6 bases between. The chain's CDR3 is CASSISSSPLHF. The CDR3 DNA reads TGTGCCAGTAGTATTTCGAGTTCACCCCTCCACTTT.

The genes are TRBV6-5 and TRBJ2-7; 10 positions agree with TRBD2. Looked up from germline, CDR1 is MNHEY and CDR2 is SVGAGI. Trimming took 8 bases from V and 3 from J; bases not matched to a gene: 7. The CDR3 contains 14 residues. Here the CDR3 DNA reads TGTGCCAGCGGCCGGACTAGCGGAATCTACGAGCAGTACTTC. This codes for CASGRTSGIYEQYF.

The J gene is TRBJ1-1, the V gene TRBV6-6; D remains unclear. Germline CDR1 and CDR2: MNHNY and SVGAGI (reference sequence). V was clipped by 0 bases and J by 7 bases, with 3 bases between them. The CDR3 covers 11 residues. The CDR3 spells CASSYSSEAFF. Written as DNA, the CDR3 is TGTGCCAGCAGTTACTCCAGTGAAGCTTTCTTT.

The V gene is TRBV7-9, the J gene TRBJ2-7; tentatively, D is TRBD2 (6 bases). The V and J ends lost 2 bases and 4 bases respectively, with 9 bases between them. CDR3 length equals 13 residues. CDR1 and CDR2 from the germline V gene are SEHNR and FQNEAQ (reference sequence). CDR3 DNA sequence: TGTGCCAGCAGCTTAAAGGGGACTTACGAGCAGTACTTC. Its translation: CASSLKGTYEQYF.

The chain recombines TRBV10-1 with TRBJ2-2; D is perhaps TRBD1 (6 bases). The CDR3 spans 14 residues. The V gene's germline CDR1 is WNHNN and CDR2 SYGVQD (reference sequence). V was trimmed by 4 bases and J by 3 bases, leaving 9 bases between them. Here the CDR3 DNA reads TGCGCCAGCAGTGTGGGACACTACACCGGGGAGCTGTTTTTT. Amino acids: CASSVGHYTGELFF.

J is TRBJ1-2 and V is TRBV6-5; D call uncertain. Germline V gives CDR1 MNHEY, CDR2 SVGAGI. V was cut by 0 bases and J by 2 bases, with 7 bases left in between. The CDR3 has 14 amino acids. Here the CDR3 DNA reads TGTGCCAGCAGTTACTCGACGCGGAACTATGGCTACACCTTC. Amino acids: CASSYSTRNYGYTF.

This clone was seen more than once but under ten times. The rearrangement joins TRBV18 to TRBJ2-7; TRBD1 matches 10 bases. In germline, CDR1 is KGHSH, CDR2 LQKENI. V gave up 5 bases and J gave up 5 bases; unmatched junction bases: 12. This CDR3 spans 16 amino acids. CDR3 in amino acids: CASSIQWGTGANEQYF. As DNA, the CDR3 is TGTGCCAGCTCAATCCAATGGGGGACAGGGGCCAACGAGCAGTACTTC.

The V gene is TRBV7-2, the J gene TRBJ1-5, with D possibly TRBD1 on 5 matching bases. Trimming took 1 base from V and 3 from J, leaving 10 bases between them. CDR1 SGHTA and CDR2 FQGNSA come from the germline V gene. This CDR3 is built from 15 residues. Here the CDR3 reads CASSLGQGTNQPQHF. The CDR3 DNA reads as TGTGCCAGCAGCTTAGGTCAGGGAACCAATCAGCCCCAGCATTTT.

This clone came up once. V usage is TRBV18 and J usage is TRBJ2-5, with 9 bases aligning to TRBD2. Germline CDR1 reads KGHSH; CDR2 reads LQKENI. The CDR3 runs 15 residues. V was clipped by 4 bases and J by 2 bases; unmatched bases: 5. The chain's CDR3 is CASSHGLAPQETQYF. The DNA for the CDR3 is TGTGCCAGCTCACACGGACTAGCGCCACAAGAGACCCAGTACTTC. The variable domain in full, with the rest retrieved from reference TRBV18 and TRBJ2-5, is NAGVMQNPRHLVRRRGQEARLRCSPMKGHSHVYWYRQLPEEGLKFMVYLQKENIIDESGMPKERFSAEFPKEGPSILRIQQVVRGDSAAYFCASSHGLAPQETQYFGPGTRLLVL.